This passage covers 10 T cell receptor beta chains from one sample sequenced in a study of blood T cell repertoires in COVID-19. Using immunoSEQ multiplex PCR, the repertoire was profiled, and TCRdb retains in-frame clones only, with some absent. Found here are approximately 170,000 clones, about 84% of them singletons; the top ten hold approximately 6%. Sequencing was performed on PBMCs or T cells enriched from blood (not recorded which). The source of these receptors is a man in his forties who had recovered from COVID-19.

Turning to this clone: One end of the junction fails to match germline, which may point to a read error. This sequence joins TRBV29-1 and TRBJ1-2; D gene unclear. Germline CDR1 and CDR2: SQVTM and ANQGSEA. The CDR3 spans 11 residues. The CDR3 DNA is TGCAGCGCTGAATATGGGCTTGGCTACACCTTC. This gives the protein CSAEYGLGYTF.

V is TRBV14 and J is TRBJ2-1; D gene unclear. Germline V gene lookup returns CDR1 SGHDN and CDR2 FVKESK. The germline V and J ends were trimmed by 4 bases and 1 base, with 2 bases remaining between them. CDR3 length equals 12 residues. The CDR3 region is CASSPSYNEQFF. In DNA form, the CDR3 reads TGTGCCAGCAGCCCGTCCTACAATGAGCAGTTCTTC. The variable domain in full, with the rest retrieved from reference TRBV14 and TRBJ2-1, is EAGVTQFPSHSVIEKGQTVTLRCDPISGHDNLYWYRRVMGKEIKFLLHFVKESKQDESGMPNNRFLAERTGGTYSTLKVQPAELEDSGVYFCASSPSYNEQFFGPGTRLTVL.

The chain uses TRBV2 and TRBJ2-5, with D maybe TRBD2 (5 bases). Trimming left V 3 bases short and J 5 bases short, with 13 bases between. This CDR3 is built from 14 residues. CDR1 SNHLY and CDR2 FYNNEI come from the germline V gene. CDR3 protein: CASSDAAAAETQYF. The CDR3 nucleotides read TGTGCCAGCAGTGACGCAGCGGCAGCGGAGACCCAGTACTTC.

This chain links TRBV5-1 with TRBJ2-7; TRBD1 matches 10 bases. Unmatched junction bases numbered 2, after V lost 4 bases and J lost 4 bases. From germline, CDR1 is SGHRS and CDR2 YFSETQ. This CDR3 contains 13 residues. The CDR3 loop reads CASSPDRGYEQYV. Here the CDR3 DNA reads TGCGCCAGCAGCCCGGACAGGGGGTACGAGCAGTACGTC.

This chain's CDR3 is CASSFGPSETQYF. The CDR3, as DNA: TGTGCCAGCAGCTTCGGTCCCTCAGAGACCCAGTACTTC. The chain uses TRBV7-3 and TRBJ2-5; D unclear. CDR1 and CDR2 (germline): SGHTA, FQGTGA. This CDR3 comprises 13 residues. V lost 3 bases and J 4 bases, leaving 9 bases between the germline ends. Full variable domain (missing parts from reference TRBV7-3 and TRBJ2-5): GAGVSQTPSNKVTEKGKYVELRCDPISGHTALYWYRQSLGQGPEFLIYFQGTGAADDSGLPNDRFFAVRPEGSVSTLKIQRTERGDSAVYLCASSFGPSETQYFGPGTRLLVL.

The chain carries TRBV19 and TRBJ1-3; 10 bases match TRBD1. The CDR3 extends over 17 amino acids. Germline CDR1 and CDR2: LNHDA and SQIVND (reference sequence). V gave up 2 bases and J gave up 0 bases; unmatched junction bases: 4. The CDR3 region is CASSISRQGASGNTIYF. CDR3 bases: TGTGCCAGTAGTATATCCAGACAGGGGGCCTCTGGAAACACCATATATTTT. Full variable domain (missing parts from reference TRBV19 and TRBJ1-3): DGGITQSPKYLFRKEGQNVTLSCEQNLNHDAMYWYRQDPGQGLRLIYYSQIVNDFQKGDIAEGYSVSREKKESFPLTVTSAQKNPTAFYLCASSISRQGASGNTIYFGEGSWLTVV.

This chain joins TRBV3-1 (or the pseudogene TRBV3-2) and TRBJ2-5; tentative D call: TRBD2 (5 bases). Germline CDR1 reads LGHDT; CDR2 reads YNNKEL (reference sequence). V lost 3 bases to trimming and J lost 4 bases, with 12 bases between them. The CDR3 loop spans 14 amino acids. CDR3 sequence: CASSHASSTETQYF. CDR3 coding DNA: TGTGCCAGCAGCCACGCTAGCTCTACAGAGACCCAGTACTTC.

The gene calls are TRBV19 and TRBJ1-2, with D uncertain. CDR1 is LNHDA, CDR2 SQIVND, per germline (reference sequence). CDR3 length: 13 amino acids. V shed 4 bases and J shed 3 bases, with 9 bases lying between them. CDR3 in DNA: TGTGCCAGTAGTACGAGACGGGACTATGGCTACACCTTC. This encodes CASSTRRDYGYTF.

This clone was observed once. The chain employs TRBV20-1 and TRBJ1-4; D not certain. From germline, CDR1 is DFQATT and CDR2 SNEGSKA (reference sequence). The CDR3 has 11 residues. Between the trimmed V and J ends, which lost 3 bases and 8 bases, there was a span of 7 bases. The CDR3 coding sequence is TGCAGTGCTAGGATTGAGGAAAAACTGTTTTTT. Protein: CSARIEEKLFF.

The rearrangement joins TRBV18 to TRBJ1-4; D gene ambiguous. V lost 6 bases and J lost 5, with 16 bases in between. The CDR3 is 15 amino acids. CDR1 is KGHSH and CDR2 is LQKENI in the germline V gene. CDR3 sequence (DNA): TGTGCCAGCTCGAGCGGGAAAGGCCAAAATGAAAAACTGTTTTTT. Its translation: CASSSGKGQNEKLFF.